These T cell receptor beta chains were read from a single sample in a study of memory CD4+ T cells and cytomegalovirus serostatus. Sequenced by immunoSEQ multiplex PCR; TCRdb stores in-frame clones only, minus some. The table has tens of thousands of clones, about 85% seen once. Sequences were obtained from memory CD4+ T cells from blood. These receptors were taken from an adult in good health and CMV-seronegative. Both conserved end residues are part of each CDR3. D genes are given only for firm matches.

D,V,J,CDR3
TRBD1,TRBV5-1,TRBJ1-6,CASSFGETGGSSPLHF
.,TRBV7-2,TRBJ1-1,CASRLPSGSPEAFF
.,TRBV7-9,TRBJ1-1,CASSLLGAMNTEAFF
.,TRBV6-1,TRBJ1-2,CASSEVAQGYGYTF
.,TRBV18,TRBJ2-5,CASSPLSQGPQETQYF
.,TRBV7-2,TRBJ1-5,CASSRMGVNSNQPQHF
.,TRBV2,TRBJ1-6,CASSERREHNSPLHF
.,TRBV2,TRBJ2-2,CASRRTLTGELFF
TRBD2,TRBV19,TRBJ2-5,CASSVSGGDGTQYF
.,TRBV5-1,TRBJ2-1,CASSFGGYNEQFF
TRBD1,TRBV7-2,TRBJ2-7,CASSIPGTGATYEQYF
.,TRBV27,TRBJ2-2,CASRTDRPRRTGELFF
TRBD2,TRBV10-3,TRBJ2-3,CAIRKSGTSGTDTQYF
.,TRBV5-8,TRBJ1-2,CASSFTEAYGYTF
.,TRBV12-5,TRBJ1-5,CASGKDRNQPQHF
.,TRBV7-3,TRBJ2-1,CASSLMSGNEQFF
TRBD1,TRBV27,TRBJ1-4,CASSLSGQGGEKLFF
.,TRBV6-6,TRBJ1-1,CASSYGAGEAFF
.,TRBV18,TRBJ1-1,CASSSGTITEAFF
.,TRBV2,TRBJ2-1,CASKTGMLSDEQFF
TRBD1,TRBV11-2,TRBJ2-7,CASSPRDRGKGRVANEQYF
.,TRBV12-5,TRBJ2-7,CASGLVLSSNRESYEQYF
.,TRBV5-1,TRBJ2-3,CASSLVLAEQYF
.,TRBV6-5,TRBJ2-5,CASSYSSWAQETQYF
.,TRBV11-1,TRBJ2-2,CASSLLGNTGELFF
.,TRBV7-8,TRBJ1-5,CASSRRGLPGLNQPQHF
.,TRBV29-1,TRBJ2-5,CSVDAGEETQYF
.,TRBV18,TRBJ2-5,CASSPGAGGPLQTQYF
.,TRBV11-2,TRBJ1-5,CASSLGIQQPQHF
.,TRBV5-4,TRBJ1-2,CASSLAGEGYTF
.,TRBV18,TRBJ2-5,CASSPQSSGHDLGTQYF
.,TRBV27,TRBJ2-7,CASSLTVGYEQYF
TRBD1,TRBV29-1,TRBJ2-5,CSGGQGIETQYF
.,TRBV6-7,TRBJ1-4,CASSWDINEKLFF
TRBD1,TRBV19,TRBJ2-5,CASSILSGTGEETQYF
.,TRBV27,TRBJ1-6,CASSGQLGAYNSPLHF
.,TRBV6-1,TRBJ1-1,CASSSLGTRNTEAFF
.,TRBV6-1,TRBJ1-2,CASTPASDNYGYTF
.,TRBV7-2,TRBJ2-3,CASSSTGSAQYF
.,TRBV4-2,TRBJ2-2,CASSQGSLGNTGELFF
.,TRBV30,TRBJ1-5,CAWSLGDSNQPQHF
.,TRBV10-2,TRBJ2-6,CASSDGRLLGSGANVLTF
.,TRBV5-1,TRBJ2-5,CASRPDDLQETQYF
TRBD2,TRBV4-2,TRBJ2-2,CASSQAEAGGKGAGELFF
.,TRBV19,TRBJ1-2,CASTDRTANYGYTF
.,TRBV7-2,TRBJ1-2,CASSLVELDGYTF
.,TRBV29-1,TRBJ1-2,CSVTQGKVGYTF
.,TRBV5-1,TRBJ1-1,CASSRNPGNTEAFF
.,TRBV30,TRBJ2-2,CAWSVQGPGELFF
.,TRBV6-1,TRBJ2-7,CASSELGFPPYEQYF
.,TRBV5-4,TRBJ1-2,CASSSQSGGYTF
.,TRBV2,TRBJ1-2,CASTRKGANYGYTF
TRBD1,TRBV6-6,TRBJ1-4,CASSDRTGYLFF
.,TRBV6-5,TRBJ2-7,CASSSNTRAYEQYF
.,TRBV29-1,TRBJ2-3,CSVSLGELADTQYF
.,TRBV30,TRBJ1-6,CAWSLLGSPLHF